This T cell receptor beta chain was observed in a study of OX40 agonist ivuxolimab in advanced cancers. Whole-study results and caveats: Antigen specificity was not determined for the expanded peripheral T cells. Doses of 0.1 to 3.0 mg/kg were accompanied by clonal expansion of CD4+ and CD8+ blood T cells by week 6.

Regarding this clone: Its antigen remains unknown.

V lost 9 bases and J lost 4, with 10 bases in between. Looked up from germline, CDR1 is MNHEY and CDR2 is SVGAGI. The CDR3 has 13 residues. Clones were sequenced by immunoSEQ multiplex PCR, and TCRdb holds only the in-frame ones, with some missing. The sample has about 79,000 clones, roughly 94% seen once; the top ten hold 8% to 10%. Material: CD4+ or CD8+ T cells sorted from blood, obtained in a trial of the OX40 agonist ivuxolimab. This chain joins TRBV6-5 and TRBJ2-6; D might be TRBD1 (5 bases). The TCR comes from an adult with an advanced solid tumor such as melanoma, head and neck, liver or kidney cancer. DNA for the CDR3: TGTGCCAGTTCAGGGTTCGGGGCCAACGTCCTGACTTTC. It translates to CASSGFGANVLTF.